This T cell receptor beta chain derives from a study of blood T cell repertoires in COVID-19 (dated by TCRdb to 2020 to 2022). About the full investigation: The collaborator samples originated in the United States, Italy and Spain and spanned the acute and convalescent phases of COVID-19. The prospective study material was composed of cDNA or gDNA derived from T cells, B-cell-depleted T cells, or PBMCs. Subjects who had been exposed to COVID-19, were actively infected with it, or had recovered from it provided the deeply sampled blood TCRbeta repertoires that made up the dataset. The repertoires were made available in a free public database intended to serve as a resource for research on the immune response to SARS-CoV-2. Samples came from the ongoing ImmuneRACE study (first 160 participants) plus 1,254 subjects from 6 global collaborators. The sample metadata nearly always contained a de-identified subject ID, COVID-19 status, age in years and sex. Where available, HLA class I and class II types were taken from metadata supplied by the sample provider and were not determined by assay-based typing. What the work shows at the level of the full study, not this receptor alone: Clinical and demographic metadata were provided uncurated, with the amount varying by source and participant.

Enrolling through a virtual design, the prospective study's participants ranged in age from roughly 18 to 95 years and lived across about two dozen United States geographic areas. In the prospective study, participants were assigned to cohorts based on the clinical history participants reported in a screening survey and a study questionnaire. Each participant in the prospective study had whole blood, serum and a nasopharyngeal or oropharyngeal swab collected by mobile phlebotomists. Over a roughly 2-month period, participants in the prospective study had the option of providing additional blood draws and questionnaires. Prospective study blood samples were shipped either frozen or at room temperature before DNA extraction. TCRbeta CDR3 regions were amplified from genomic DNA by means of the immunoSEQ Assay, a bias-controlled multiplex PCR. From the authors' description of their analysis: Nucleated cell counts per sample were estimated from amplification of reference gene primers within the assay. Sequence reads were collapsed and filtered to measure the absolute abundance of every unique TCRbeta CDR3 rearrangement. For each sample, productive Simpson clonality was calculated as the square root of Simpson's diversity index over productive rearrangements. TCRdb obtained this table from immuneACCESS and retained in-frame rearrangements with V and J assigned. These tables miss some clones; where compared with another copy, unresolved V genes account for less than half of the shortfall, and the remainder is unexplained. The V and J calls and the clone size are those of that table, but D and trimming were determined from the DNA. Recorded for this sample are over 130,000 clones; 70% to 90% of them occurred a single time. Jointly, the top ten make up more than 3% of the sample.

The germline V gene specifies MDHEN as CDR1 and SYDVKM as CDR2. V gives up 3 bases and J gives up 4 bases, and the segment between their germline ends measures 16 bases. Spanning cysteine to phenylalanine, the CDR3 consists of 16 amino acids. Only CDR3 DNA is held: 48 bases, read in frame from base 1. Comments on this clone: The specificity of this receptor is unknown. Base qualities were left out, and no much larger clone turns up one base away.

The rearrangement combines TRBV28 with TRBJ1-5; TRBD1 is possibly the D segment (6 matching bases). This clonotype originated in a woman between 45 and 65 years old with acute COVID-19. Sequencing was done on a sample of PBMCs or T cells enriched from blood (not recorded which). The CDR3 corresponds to CASSFPRRGGNQPQHF. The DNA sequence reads TGTGCCAGCAGTTTCCCCAGGCGAGGGGGTAATCAGCCCCAGCATTTT. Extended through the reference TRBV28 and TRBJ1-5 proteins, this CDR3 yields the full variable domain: DVKVTQSSRYLVKRTGEKVFLECVQDMDHENMFWYRQDPGLGLRLIYFSYDVKMKEKGDIPEGYSVSREKKERFSLILESASTNQTSMYLCASSFPRRGGNQPQHFGDGTRLSIL.